This T cell receptor (beta chain) was documented in a study of OX40 agonist ivuxolimab in advanced cancers. Note on this clone: Antigen: not known.

Germline V gives CDR1 SEHNR, CDR2 FQNEAQ (reference sequence). Deletions cut 0 bases from V and 8 bases from J, with 14 bases between. The CDR3 consists of 15 residues. Findings and limits, study-wide: Researchers did not determine the expanded peripheral T cells' antigen specificity. Blood T cells, both CD4+ and CD8+, expanded clonally by week 6 at 0.1 to 3.0 mg/kg.

TCRdb's copy holds only in-frame clones and misses some; the assay was immunoSEQ multiplex PCR. The repertoire holds around 72,000 clones, with 80% to 90% as singletons. This chain connects TRBV7-9 to TRBJ2-1; D gene ambiguous. The sample in question was CD4+ or CD8+ T cells sorted from blood, obtained in a trial of the OX40 agonist ivuxolimab. This clonotype was obtained from an adult with an advanced solid tumor such as melanoma, head and neck, liver or kidney cancer. In DNA, the CDR3 is TGTGCCAGCAGCTTAGCACTTATCACGAACCATGAGCAGTTCTTC. As protein: CASSLALITNHEQFF.